This is a list of T cell receptor beta chains from one sample in a study of control samples from healthy donors and cancer patients. This table comes from immunoSEQ multiplex PCR, and its TCRdb copy is limited to in-frame clones, with some not included. This repertoire shows about 100,000 clones, over 75% found once; its top ten account for 18%. Sequencing was done on a sample of blood. These receptors were collected from a woman aged 45 to 65 in good health. Each CDR3 is given with its conserved first and last residue. The order of the fields is clone size, D gene, V gene, J gene, CDR3 protein, CDR3 DNA. The D gene is left open where the match is weak. Only some rows state a clone size, as once, few, many or a class for expanded clones.

>NA|TRBD2|TRBV9|TRBJ2-5
CASSVGLVASGLQGTQYF
TGTGCCAGCAGCGTAGGGCTGGTCGCTAGCGGACTTCAAGGGACCCAGTACTTC
>NA|NA|TRBV10-3|TRBJ2-1
CAISAEGYNEQFF
TGTGCCATCAGTGCAGAGGGCTACAATGAGCAGTTCTTC
>NA|TRBD2|TRBV2|TRBJ2-1
CANLQRGALYNEQFF
TGTGCCAACTTGCAGCGGGGGGCGTTATACAATGAGCAGTTCTTC
>NA|NA|TRBV4-1|TRBJ1-3
CASSPIQGHTGNTIYF
TGCGCCAGCAGCCCCATACAGGGACATACGGGAAACACCATATATTTT
>NA|TRBD2|TRBV30|TRBJ2-1
CAGRLAEPRYNEQFF
TGTGCCGGGCGACTAGCGGAGCCTAGGTACAATGAGCAGTTCTTC
>few|TRBD1|TRBV6-5|TRBJ1-6
CASTGTGDSPLHF
TGTGCCAGCACCGGGACAGGGGATTCACCCCTCCACTTT
>few|NA|TRBV19|TRBJ1-1
CASSFVPGVPFF
TGTGCCAGTTCTTTCGTCCCCGGGGTTCCTTTCTTT
>NA|TRBD2|TRBV6-5|TRBJ2-2
CASSPLANGLFF
TGTGCCAGCAGCCCACTAGCGAATGGGCTGTTTTTT
>once|NA|TRBV5-8|TRBJ2-6
CASSLAPASGANVLTF
TGTGCCAGCAGCTTGGCCCCCGCCTCTGGGGCCAACGTCCTGACTTTC
>NA|NA|TRBV6-5|TRBJ1-6
CASSYSTGDNSPLHF
TGTGCCAGCAGTTACTCGACCGGCGATAATTCACCCCTCCACTTT
>NA|NA|TRBV18|TRBJ2-2
CASSPYASNTGELFF
TGTGCCAGCTCACCATATGCCTCGAACACCGGGGAGCTGTTTTTT
>NA|NA|TRBV25-1|TRBJ2-1
CASSEEGYYSYNEQFF
TGTGCCAGCAGTGAAGAGGGATACTATTCCTACAATGAGCAGTTCTTC
>NA|NA|TRBV9|TRBJ1-2
CASSVVDWQPGEGGYTF
TGTGCCAGCAGCGTAGTGGATTGGCAGCCAGGAGAAGGAGGCTACACCTTC
>NA|NA|TRBV6-2/TRBV6-3|TRBJ1-1
CASSYEGPRTEAFF
TGTGCCAGCAGTTACGAAGGTCCGAGGACTGAAGCTTTCTTT
>NA|TRBD1|TRBV7-3|TRBJ2-3
CASSPGQGTDTQYF
TGTGCCAGCAGCCCGGGACAGGGAACAGATACGCAGTATTTT
>NA|TRBD1|TRBV19|TRBJ1-5
CASSITGTGGEEHF
TGTGCCAGTAGTATTACCGGGACAGGGGGTGAAGAGCATTTT
>NA|TRBD2|TRBV4-2|TRBJ2-3
CASSQETSGATDTQYF
TGTGCCAGCAGCCAAGAAACTAGCGGGGCCACAGATACGCAGTATTTT